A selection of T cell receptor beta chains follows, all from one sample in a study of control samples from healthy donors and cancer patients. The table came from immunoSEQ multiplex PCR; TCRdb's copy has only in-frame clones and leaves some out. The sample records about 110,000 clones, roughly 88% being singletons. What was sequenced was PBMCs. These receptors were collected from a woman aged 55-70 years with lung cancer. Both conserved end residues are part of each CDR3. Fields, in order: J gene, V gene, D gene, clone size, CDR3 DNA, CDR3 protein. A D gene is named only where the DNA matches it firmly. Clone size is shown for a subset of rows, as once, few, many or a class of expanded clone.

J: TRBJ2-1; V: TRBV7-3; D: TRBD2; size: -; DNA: TGTGCCAGCAGCTTGATAGCGGGGGGGTCCGGTAGTGAGCAGTTCTTC; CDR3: CASSLIAGGSGSEQFF
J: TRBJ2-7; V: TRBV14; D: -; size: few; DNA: TGTGCCAGCAGCGTACGAGAGGGGGGGACCTACGAGCAGTACTTC; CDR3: CASSVREGGTYEQYF
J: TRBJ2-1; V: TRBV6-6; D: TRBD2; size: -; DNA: TGTGCCAGCAGGGATCCGGGACTAGCGGGTTCCTACGAGCAGTTCTTC; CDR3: CASRDPGLAGSYEQFF
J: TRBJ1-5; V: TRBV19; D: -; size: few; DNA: TGTGCCAGTAGTATTCGGGGCCCAAGGCCCCAGCATTTT; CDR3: CASSIRGPRPQHF
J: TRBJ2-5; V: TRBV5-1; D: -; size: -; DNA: TGCGCCAGCACACCGGACGGGGAGGAGACCCAGTACTTC; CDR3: CASTPDGEETQYF
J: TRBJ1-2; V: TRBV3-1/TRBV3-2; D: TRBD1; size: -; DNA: TGTGCCAGCAGGATATCAGGGGGCAAAAACTATGGCTACACCTTC; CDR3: CASRISGGKNYGYTF
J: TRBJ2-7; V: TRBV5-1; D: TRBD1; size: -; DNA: TGCGCCAGCAGCTGGGACAGACCTACTTTGGAGCAGTACTTC; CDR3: CASSWDRPTLEQYF
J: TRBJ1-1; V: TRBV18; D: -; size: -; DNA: TGTGCCAGCTCACCACGGGAACTGAACACTGAAGCTTTCTTT; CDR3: CASSPRELNTEAFF
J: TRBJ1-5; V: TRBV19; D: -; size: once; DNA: TGTGCCAGTAGTATTAGGGGGGCAGACAATCAGCCCCAGCATTTT; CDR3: CASSIRGADNQPQHF
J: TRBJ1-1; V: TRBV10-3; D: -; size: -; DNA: TGTGCCATCAGTGAGTCCGATAGACTGAACACCGAAGCTTTCTTT; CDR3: CAISESDRLNTEAFF
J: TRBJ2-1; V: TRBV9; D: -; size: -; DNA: TGTGCCAGCAGACCCTTTAGTAGCGGCAATGAGCAGTTCTTC; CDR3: CASRPFSSGNEQFF
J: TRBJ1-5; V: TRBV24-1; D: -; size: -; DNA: TGTGCCACCAGTGACGCTAGGTCGAGCAATCAGCCCCAGCATTTT; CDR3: CATSDARSSNQPQHF
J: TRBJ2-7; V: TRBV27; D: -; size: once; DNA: TGTGCCAGCAGTTCACAGGGTTACGAGCAGTACTTC; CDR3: CASSSQGYEQYF
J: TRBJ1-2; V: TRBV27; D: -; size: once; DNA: TGTGCCAGCAGTTTAGGGGGACCTTATGGCTACACCTTC; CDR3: CASSLGGPYGYTF
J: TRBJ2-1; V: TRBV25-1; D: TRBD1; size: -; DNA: TGTGCCAGCAGGGAGACAGGGAGTTCCAACAATGAGCAGTTCTTC; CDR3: CASRETGSSNNEQFF
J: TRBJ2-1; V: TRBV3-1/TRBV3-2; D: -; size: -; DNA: TGTGCCAGCAGCCAATCATGGACTGAAAATGAGCAGTTCTTC; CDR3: CASSQSWTENEQFF
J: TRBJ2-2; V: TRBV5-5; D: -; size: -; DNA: TGTGCCAGCAACTTCCAGACGAACACCGGGGAGCTGTTTTTT; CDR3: CASNFQTNTGELFF
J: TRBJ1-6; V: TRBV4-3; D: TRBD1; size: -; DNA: TGCGCCAGCAGCCAAGATCCGAAAGGACAGGGAATCGGTGGTAGGTCACCCCTCCACTTT; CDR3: CASSQDPKGQGIGGRSPLHF
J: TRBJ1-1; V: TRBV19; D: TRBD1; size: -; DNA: TGTGCCAGTAGTACTTACCCAAGACAGGGGGGAGACACTGAAGCTTTCTTT; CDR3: CASSTYPRQGGDTEAFF
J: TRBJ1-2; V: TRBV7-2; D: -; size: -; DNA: TGTGCCAGCAGCTCAATCAATTTACATAACTATGGCTACACCTTC; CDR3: CASSSINLHNYGYTF
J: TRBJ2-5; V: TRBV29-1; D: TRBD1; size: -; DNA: TGCAGCGTCACAGGGGCCCGCGTGGAGCAAGAGACCCAGTACTTC; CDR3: CSVTGARVEQETQYF
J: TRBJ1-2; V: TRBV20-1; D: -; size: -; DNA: TGCAGTGCTGGCAGGGATGGCTACACCTTC; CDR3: CSAGRDGYTF
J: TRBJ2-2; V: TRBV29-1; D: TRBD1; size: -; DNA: TGCAGCGTCGTAAACCCACAGGGGGTAGCCGGGGAGCTGTTTTTT; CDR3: CSVVNPQGVAGELFF
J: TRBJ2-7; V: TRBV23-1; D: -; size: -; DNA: TGCGCCAGCAGTGCCTTCTACGAGCAGTACTTC; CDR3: CASSAFYEQYF
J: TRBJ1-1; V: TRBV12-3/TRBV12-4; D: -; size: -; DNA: TGTGCCAGCAGTTTAACGGCCGGGGCGGAAGCTTTCTTT; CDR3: CASSLTAGAEAFF
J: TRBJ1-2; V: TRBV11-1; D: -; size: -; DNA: TGTGCCAGCAGCTTAGATGTGACCTTTGGCTACACCTTC; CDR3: CASSLDVTFGYTF
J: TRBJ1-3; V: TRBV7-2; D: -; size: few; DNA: TGTGCCAGCAGCTCTGTAGGGGTGTGGGGAAACACCATATATTTT; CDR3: CASSSVGVWGNTIYF
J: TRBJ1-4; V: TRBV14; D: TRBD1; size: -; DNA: TGTGCCAGCAGCCAAAAACAGGGGGCGACCTTTAATGAAAAACTGTTTTTT; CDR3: CASSQKQGATFNEKLFF
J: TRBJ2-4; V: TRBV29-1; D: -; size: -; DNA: TGCAGCGTAAAATACGGGAACATTCAGTACTTC; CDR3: CSVKYGNIQYF
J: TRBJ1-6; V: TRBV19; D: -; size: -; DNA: TGTGCCAGTAAGCCCCGCCTTGGGACGAGATATAATTCACCCCTCCACTTT; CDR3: CASKPRLGTRYNSPLHF
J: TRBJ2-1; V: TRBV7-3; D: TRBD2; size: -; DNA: TGTGCCAGCAGCTCGACTAGCGGGAGGGGTCATAATGAGCAGTTCTTC; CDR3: CASSSTSGRGHNEQFF
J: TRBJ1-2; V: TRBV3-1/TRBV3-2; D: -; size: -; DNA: TGTGCCAGCAGCGACGAACTGACAGGAGCCTCTAACTATGGCTACACCTTC; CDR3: CASSDELTGASNYGYTF